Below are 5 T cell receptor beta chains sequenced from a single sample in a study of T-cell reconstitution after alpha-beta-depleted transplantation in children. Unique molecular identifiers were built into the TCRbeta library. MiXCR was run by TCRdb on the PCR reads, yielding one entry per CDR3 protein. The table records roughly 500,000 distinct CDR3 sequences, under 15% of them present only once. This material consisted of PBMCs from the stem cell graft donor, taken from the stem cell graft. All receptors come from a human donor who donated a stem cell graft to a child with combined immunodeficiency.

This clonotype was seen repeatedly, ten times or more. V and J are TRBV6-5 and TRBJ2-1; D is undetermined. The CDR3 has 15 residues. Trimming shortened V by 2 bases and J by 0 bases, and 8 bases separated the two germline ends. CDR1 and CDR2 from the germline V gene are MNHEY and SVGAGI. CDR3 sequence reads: CASSYAQSSYNEQFF. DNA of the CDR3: TGTGCCAGCAGTTACGCCCAGAGCTCCTACAATGAGCAGTTCTTC.

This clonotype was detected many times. CDR3 coding DNA: TGCGCCAGCAGCCAAGCGGCGGAACATGGCTACACCTTC. This translates into CASSQAAEHGYTF. V usage is TRBV4-3 and J usage is TRBJ1-2; no reliable D call. Trimming left V 1 base short and J 6 bases short, with 9 bases between. Germline CDR1 reads LGHNA; CDR2 reads YSLEER. The CDR3 is 13 amino acids.

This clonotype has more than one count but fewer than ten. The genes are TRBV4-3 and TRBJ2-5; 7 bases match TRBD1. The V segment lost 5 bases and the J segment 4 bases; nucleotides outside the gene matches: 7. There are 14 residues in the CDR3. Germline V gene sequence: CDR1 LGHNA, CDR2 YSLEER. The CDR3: CASSASTGLETQYF. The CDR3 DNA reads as TGCGCCAGCAGCGCCTCGACAGGGCTAGAGACCCAGTACTTC.

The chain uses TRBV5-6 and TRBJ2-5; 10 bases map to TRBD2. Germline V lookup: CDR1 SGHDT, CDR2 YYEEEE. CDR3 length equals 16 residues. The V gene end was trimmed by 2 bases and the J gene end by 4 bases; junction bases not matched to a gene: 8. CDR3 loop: CASSLLLAGVRETQYF. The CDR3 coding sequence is TGTGCCAGCAGCTTACTCCTAGCGGGGGTCCGAGAGACCCAGTACTTC. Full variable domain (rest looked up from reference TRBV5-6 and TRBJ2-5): DAGVTQSPTHLIKTRGQQVTLRCSPKSGHDTVSWYQQALGQGPQFIFQYYEEEERQRGNFPDRFSGHQFPNYSSELNVNALLLGDSALYLCASSLLLAGVRETQYFGPGTRLLVL.

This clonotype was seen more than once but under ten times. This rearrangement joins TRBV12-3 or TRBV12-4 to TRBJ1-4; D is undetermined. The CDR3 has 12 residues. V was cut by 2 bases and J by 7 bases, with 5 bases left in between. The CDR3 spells CASSLFGEKLFF. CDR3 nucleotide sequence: TGTGCCAGCAGTTTATTCGGTGAAAAACTGTTTTTT.